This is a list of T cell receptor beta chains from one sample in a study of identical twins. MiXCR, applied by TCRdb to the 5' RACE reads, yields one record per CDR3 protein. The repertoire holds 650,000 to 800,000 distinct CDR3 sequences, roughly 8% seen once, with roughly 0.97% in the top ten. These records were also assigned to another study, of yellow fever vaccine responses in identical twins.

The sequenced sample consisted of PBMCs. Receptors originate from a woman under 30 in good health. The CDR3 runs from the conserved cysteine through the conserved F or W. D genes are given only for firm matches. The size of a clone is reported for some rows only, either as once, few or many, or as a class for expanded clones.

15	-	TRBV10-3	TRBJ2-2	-	CAISPGRGHTGELFF	TGTGCCATCAGCCCTGGGAGGGGGCATACCGGGGAGCTGTTTTTT
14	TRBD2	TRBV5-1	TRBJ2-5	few	CASSQMGGQETQYF	TGCGCCAGCAGCCAGATGGGGGGGCAAGAGACCCAGTACTTC
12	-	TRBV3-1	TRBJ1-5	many	CASSQEDQPQHF	TGTGCCAGCAGCCAAGAAGACCAGCCCCAGCATTTT
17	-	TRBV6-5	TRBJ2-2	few	CASSYSRSTGQTGELFF	TGTGCCAGCAGTTACTCGAGGTCGACAGGTCAAACGGGGGAGCTGTTTTTT
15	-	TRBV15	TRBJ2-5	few	CATSRDRGVGETQYF	TGTGCCACCAGCAGAGATAGGGGCGTAGGGGAGACCCAGTACTTC
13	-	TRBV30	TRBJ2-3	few	CAEEVGNTDTQYF	TGTGCCGAGGAGGTAGGGAACACAGATACGCAGTATTTT
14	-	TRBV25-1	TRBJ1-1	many	CASSRAGQNTEAFF	TGTGCCAGCAGTAGGGCGGGACAGAACACTGAAGCTTTCTTT
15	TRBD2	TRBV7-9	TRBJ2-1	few	CASSLVASGYNEQFF	TGTGCCAGCAGCTTAGTGGCTAGCGGCTACAATGAGCAGTTCTTC
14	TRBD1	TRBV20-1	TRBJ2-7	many	CSARGQGDSYEQYF	TGCAGTGCTAGGGGACAGGGCGACTCCTACGAGCAGTACTTC
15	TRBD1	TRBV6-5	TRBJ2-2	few	CASSFDRAGTGELFF	TGTGCCAGCAGTTTCGACAGGGCGGGCACCGGGGAGCTGTTTTTT
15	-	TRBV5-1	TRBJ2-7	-	CASSQGSEVIYEQYF	TGCGCCAGCAGCCAGGGGAGCGAGGTGATCTACGAGCAGTACTTC
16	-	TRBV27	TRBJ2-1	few	CASSLLWGNMGNEQFF	TGTGCCAGCAGTCTTCTTTGGGGAAACATGGGGAATGAGCAGTTCTTC
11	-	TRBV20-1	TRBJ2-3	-	CSRRGADTQYF	TGCAGTCGCAGGGGTGCAGATACGCAGTATTTT
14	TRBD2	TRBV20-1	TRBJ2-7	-	CSAETGLVASEQYF	TGCAGTGCGGAGACGGGACTAGTCGCTTCCGAGCAGTACTTC
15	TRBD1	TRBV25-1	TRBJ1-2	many	CASSESVRGRRGYTF	TGTGCCAGCAGTGAATCGGTCAGGGGGCGGCGTGGCTACACCTTC
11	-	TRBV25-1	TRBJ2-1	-	CATGGGNEQFF	TGTGCCACAGGAGGGGGCAATGAGCAGTTCTTC
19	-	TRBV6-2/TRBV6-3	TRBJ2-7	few	CASSYPSTGSSGFSYEQYF	TGTGCCAGCAGTTACCCCTCGACAGGGTCTAGCGGGTTCTCCTACGAGCAGTACTTC
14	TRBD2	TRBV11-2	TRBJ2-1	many	CASSLGLAFNEQFF	TGTGCCAGCAGCCTAGGACTAGCGTTTAATGAGCAGTTCTTC
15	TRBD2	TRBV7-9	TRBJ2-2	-	CASSSAGGSTGELFF	TGTGCCAGCAGCTCTGCGGGAGGATCCACCGGGGAGCTGTTTTTT
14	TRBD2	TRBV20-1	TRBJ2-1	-	CSAPRLAGGNEQFF	TGCAGTGCCCCTCGACTAGCGGGAGGGAATGAGCAGTTCTTC
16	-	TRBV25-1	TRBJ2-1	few	CASSELRVGGGNEQFF	TGTGCCAGCAGTGAATTGCGGGTAGGCGGTGGGAATGAGCAGTTCTTC